These 22 T cell receptor beta chains came from one sample sequenced in a study of naive and memory T cell subsets. An equimolar mix of two oligonucleotides served as the beta constant-region primer for TRBC1 and TRBC2. TCRdb reprocessed the UMI-ligation and nested PCR reads via MiXCR and lists one record per CDR3 protein. The sample has under 100,000 distinct CDR3 sequences, around 7% seen once. The sample consisted of central memory CD4+ T cells from blood. These receptor sequences come from a human donor in good health.

This clonotype was seen repeatedly, ten times or more. The V call is TRBV20-1, the J call TRBJ2-1; D remains ambiguous. V was pared by 3 bases and J by 10 bases, with 19 bases between. The germline V gene has CDR1 DFQATT and CDR2 SNEGSKA (reference sequence). CDR3 size: 14 residues. The CDR3 sequence: CSASEASRLGEQFF. The CDR3 bases are TGCAGTGCTAGTGAGGCTAGTCGCCTTGGGGAGCAGTTCTTC.

This clonotype was found a few times. The chain couples TRBV5-1 to TRBJ2-1, with D maybe TRBD1 (6 bases). The CDR3 is made up of 15 amino acids. Trimming took 6 bases from V and 1 from J, leaving 14 bases between them. Per the germline V gene, CDR1 is SGHRS and CDR2 is YFSETQ. CDR3 sequence (DNA): TGCGCCAGCAATACGGCAGGGGCATCCTACAATGAGCAGTTCTTC. It codes for CASNTAGASYNEQFF.

This clonotype was counted ten times or more. The rearrangement links TRBV15 to TRBJ2-1; TRBD1 or TRBD2 may be the D gene (5 bases each). V was clipped by 8 bases and J by 6 bases, with 8 bases between them. The CDR3 runs to 11 residues. Germline V CDR1 and CDR2: LNHNV, YYDKDF (reference sequence). CDR3 protein: CATGGVNEQFF. The CDR3 DNA reads TGTGCCACCGGGGGAGTCAATGAGCAGTTCTTC.

Remarks on this clonotype: This is likely a read error, given that the CDR3 carries no conserved phenylalanine or tryptophan at its end. V usage is TRBV6-2 or TRBV6-3 and J usage is TRBJ2-7; either TRBD1 or TRBD2 may fit D (6 bases each). The CDR3 is 14 residues long. V lost 3 bases and J 0 bases, leaving 9 bases between the germline ends. Germline values: CDR1 MNHEY, CDR2 SVGEGT. This CDR3 reads CASSYRGHSYEQYS. The CDR3 nucleotides read TGTGCCAGCAGTTATCGGGGGCACTCCTACGAGCAGTACTCC.

There are many counts of this clonotype. The gene calls are TRBV3-1 and TRBJ2-7; D may correspond to TRBD1 or TRBD2 (6 bases each). The germline V gene encodes CDR1 LGHDT and CDR2 YNNKEL (reference sequence). The CDR3 covers 12 residues. V was pared by 4 bases and J by 9 bases, with 13 bases between. DNA for the CDR3: TGTGCCAGCAGCCCGGGGGCCCGTAGGCAGTACTTC. The encoded protein is CASSPGARRQYF.

This clonotype was detected many times. The chain uses TRBV6-2 or TRBV6-3 and TRBJ1-5; perhaps TRBD1 as D (5 bases). There are 15 residues in the CDR3. Germline V gives CDR1 MNHEY, CDR2 SVGEGT. The V and J ends lost 0 bases and 4 bases respectively, with 10 bases between them. CDR3 bases: TGTGCCAGCAGTTACTCCGACAGAAAAAATCAGCCCCAGCATTTT. It codes for CASSYSDRKNQPQHF.

The genes are TRBV19 and TRBJ1-1; D uncertain. V lost 5 bases and J 0 bases, leaving 7 bases between the germline ends. The CDR3 has 13 residues. CDR1 is LNHDA and CDR2 is SQIVND in the germline V gene (reference sequence). The CDR3 region is CASSSYMNTEAFF. The DNA for the CDR3 is TGTGCCAGTAGTTCGTACATGAACACTGAAGCTTTCTTT.

This clonotype was picked up many times. V usage is TRBV6-2 or TRBV6-3 and J usage is TRBJ1-2, with 7 bases identical to TRBD1. The germline gives CDR1 MNHEY, CDR2 SVGEGT. This CDR3 spans 15 amino acids. Unmatched junction bases numbered 9, after V lost 5 bases and J lost 3 bases. The CDR3, as DNA: TGTGCCAGCAGTACCCGTGGCAGGGGGGACTATGGCTACACCTTC. The encoded protein is CASSTRGRGDYGYTF.

This clonotype came up a few times. This chain connects TRBV5-5 to TRBJ2-5; D is tentatively TRBD1 or TRBD2 (5 bases each). Trimming took off 0 bases at V and 3 bases at J, with 6 bases between the two ends. This CDR3 spans 13 amino acids. Germline CDR1 and CDR2: SGHKS and YYEKEE (reference sequence). CDR3 DNA: TGTGCCAGCAGCTTGGGGGGGAAAGAGACCCAGTACTTC. This translates into CASSLGGKETQYF.

This clonotype was counted ten times or more. The rearrangement joins TRBV6-2 or TRBV6-3 to TRBJ2-3; maybe TRBD1 (7 bases). Per the germline V gene, CDR1 is MNHEY and CDR2 is SVGEGT. This CDR3 has 13 amino acids. The V gene lost 5 bases and the J gene lost 9 bases, with 15 bases spanning the gap. This CDR3 is CASSQIQGRTQYF. DNA of the CDR3: TGTGCCAGCAGTCAGATACAGGGGAGGACGCAGTATTTT.

In this sample, this clonotype turned up a few times. This chain links TRBV7-2 with TRBJ2-7; D may be TRBD1 (6 bases). This CDR3 is 14 amino acids long. The V end was cut by 5 bases, the J end by 1 base, with 12 bases between. CDR1 SGHTA and CDR2 FQGNSA come from the germline V gene. The DNA of the CDR3 is TGTGCCAGCAGCCGAGGGGGTAGTTCCTACGAGCAGTACTTC. It translates to CASSRGGSSYEQYF. Drawing the rest from reference TRBV7-2 and TRBJ2-7, the complete variable domain is GAGVSQSPSNKVTEKGKDVELRCDPISGHTALYWYRQSLGQGLEFLIYFQGNSAPDKSGLPSDRFSAERTGGSVSTLTIQRTQQEDSAVYLCASSRGGSSYEQYFGPGTRLTVT.

The chain joins TRBV7-2 to TRBJ1-3; 10 bases are shared with TRBD1. Germline loops: CDR1 SGHTA, CDR2 FQGNSA. J gave up 2 bases and V 7 bases, and 5 bases lay outside the gene matches. This CDR3 has 15 residues. The CDR3 DNA reads as TGTGCCAGCACTATAGACAGGGGGCCTGGAAACACCATATATTTT. Translated: CASTIDRGPGNTIYF.

This clonotype was counted many times. This rearrangement joins TRBV6-5 to TRBJ1-6; no reliable D call. Trimming cost V 6 bases and J 9 bases, with 15 bases left between them. The germline V gene encodes CDR1 MNHEY and CDR2 SVGAGI. The CDR3 sequence is 14 residues long. The CDR3 DNA reads as TGTGCCAGCAGGAATGGTTTTTCGACTTCACCCCTCCACTTT. This translates into CASRNGFSTSPLHF.

In its sample, this clonotype was seen many times. V is TRBV27 and J is TRBJ2-3; D not certain. Germline V gene lookup returns CDR1 MNHEY and CDR2 SMNVEV (reference sequence). The V end was cut by 5 bases, the J end by 5 bases, with 8 bases between. The CDR3 totals 12 residues. CDR3 residues: CASSASRDTQYF. The CDR3 DNA reads as TGTGCCAGCAGTGCCTCTAGAGATACGCAGTATTTT.

This clonotype was recorded at least ten times. V gene TRBV20-1 combines with J gene TRBJ1-1, with a possible D match to TRBD1 (5 bases). Trimming removed 6 bases from V and 6 bases from J, with 17 bases in between. Germline loops: CDR1 DFQATT, CDR2 SNEGSKA (reference sequence). This CDR3 contains 13 residues. Here the CDR3 DNA reads TGCAGTGCCAAGACGCCCCGGGGCGCTGAAGCTTTCTTT. It encodes CSAKTPRGAEAFF.

This clonotype was recorded many times. This rearrangement joins TRBV6-6 to TRBJ1-1; perhaps TRBD1 as D (6 bases). This CDR3 region has 15 residues. CDR1 MNHNY and CDR2 SVGAGI come from the germline V gene (reference sequence). Trimming cost V 2 bases and J 1 base, with 11 bases left between them. Here the CDR3 reads CASSYGGSRNTEAFF. Written as DNA, the CDR3 is TGTGCCAGCAGTTACGGGGGCAGCCGGAACACTGAAGCTTTCTTT.

This chain links TRBV20-1 with TRBJ1-1, with D perhaps matching TRBD1 (5 bases). The CDR3 sequence is 13 residues long. V was cut by 2 bases and J by 1 base, with 8 bases left in between. Germline V CDR1 and CDR2: DFQATT, SNEGSKA (reference sequence). CDR3 in amino acids: CSARSGPNTEAFF. CDR3 coding DNA: TGCAGTGCTAGATCAGGGCCGAACACTGAAGCTTTCTTT.

The chain links TRBV20-1 to TRBJ2-1; D gene ambiguous. The germline V gene has CDR1 DFQATT and CDR2 SNEGSKA (reference sequence). The ends were cut back, 3 bases at V and 4 bases at J, with 7 bases in the middle. This CDR3 is built from 12 residues. The CDR3 region is CSASLWYNEQFF. In nucleotides, the CDR3 is TGCAGTGCTAGTCTCTGGTACAATGAGCAGTTCTTC.

In its sample, this clonotype was seen many times. The J gene is TRBJ1-3, the V gene TRBV5-1; D is possibly TRBD1 (5 bases). Germline CDR1 and CDR2: SGHRS and YFSETQ. This CDR3 has 18 amino acids. Trimming left V 5 bases short and J 3 bases short, with 24 bases between. CDR3 loop: CASSHDSSFSGFGNTIYF. The DNA of the CDR3 is TGCGCCAGCAGTCACGACAGCTCTTTCTCCGGATTTGGAAACACCATATATTTT.

In this sample, this clonotype turned up a few times. At one end the junction does not follow the germline gene, possibly because of a read error. This chain connects TRBV7-7 to TRBJ2-2; the match to TRBD1 covers 7 bases. The germline V gene has CDR1 SSHAT and CDR2 FNYEAQ (reference sequence). The CDR3 sequence is 17 residues long. The CDR3 spells CASSPTAGTANTGELFF. Here the CDR3 DNA reads TGTGCTAGCAGCCCGACGGCCGGGACAGCGAACACCGGGGAGCTGTTTTTT.

This clonotype was observed at least ten times. The gene calls are TRBV20-1 and TRBJ1-2; TRBD1 matches at 10 bases. V shed 1 base, J shed 4 bases, and the junction held 9 bases outside the gene matches. This CDR3 has 16 amino acids. Per germline, CDR1 DFQATT and CDR2 SNEGSKA (reference sequence). In nucleotides, the CDR3 is TGCAGTGCTAGAGTGACCGGGACAGGGGAAGGCTATGGCTACACCTTC. It translates to CSARVTGTGEGYGYTF.

This chain links TRBV28 with TRBJ2-3; D possibly matches TRBD1 or TRBD2 (5 bases each). V was shortened by 7 bases and J by 3 bases, with 17 bases between the two germline ends. From germline, CDR1 is MDHEN and CDR2 SYDVKM. The CDR3 length is 15 residues. The CDR3 sequence: CASIFRGVRTDTQYF. The CDR3 DNA sequence: TGTGCCAGCATTTTTAGAGGGGTACGGACAGATACGCAGTATTTT.